One and the same sample provided the 3 T cell receptor beta chains below, sequenced in a study of blood T cell repertoires in COVID-19. Sequencing was performed with immunoSEQ multiplex PCR; in TCRdb, only in-frame clones are kept and a portion is missing. In the table there are hundreds of thousands of clones, 83% of which are singletons. The sequenced sample consisted of PBMCs or T cells enriched from blood (not recorded which). Receptors were obtained from a woman aged 40 to 50 who had been exposed to COVID-19.

The rearrangement uses TRBV7-9 and TRBJ1-1; 11 nucleotides align to TRBD1. Losses at the gene ends were 5 bases for V and 5 bases for J; bases not matched to a gene: 7. The CDR3 covers 15 residues. Germline values: CDR1 SEHNR, CDR2 FQNEAQ (reference sequence). As DNA, the CDR3 is TGTGCCAGCAGCCCCGGGACAGGGGGAAGAACTGAAGCTTTCTTT. Amino acids: CASSPGTGGRTEAFF.

As regards this clone: A much larger clone lies one base from this, so it may be a read error. This sequence joins TRBV5-4 and TRBJ2-7, with D tentatively TRBD1 (5 bases). This CDR3 spans 13 amino acids. Germline V CDR1 and CDR2: SGHNT, YYREEE (reference sequence). Trimming took off 0 bases at V and 5 bases at J, with 9 bases between the two ends. Here the CDR3 DNA reads TGTGCCAGCAGCTTGGCAGGGATTGACGAGCAGTACTTC. Its protein is CASSLAGIDEQYF.

The chain employs TRBV10-3 and TRBJ1-3; D is unclear. Germline CDR1 is ENHRY and CDR2 is SYGVKD. V was trimmed by 3 bases and J by 1 base, leaving 7 bases between them. CDR3 size: 14 residues. Here the CDR3 reads CAISDGQSGNTIYF. The CDR3 DNA reads TGTGCCATCAGTGATGGCCAGTCTGGAAACACCATATATTTT.